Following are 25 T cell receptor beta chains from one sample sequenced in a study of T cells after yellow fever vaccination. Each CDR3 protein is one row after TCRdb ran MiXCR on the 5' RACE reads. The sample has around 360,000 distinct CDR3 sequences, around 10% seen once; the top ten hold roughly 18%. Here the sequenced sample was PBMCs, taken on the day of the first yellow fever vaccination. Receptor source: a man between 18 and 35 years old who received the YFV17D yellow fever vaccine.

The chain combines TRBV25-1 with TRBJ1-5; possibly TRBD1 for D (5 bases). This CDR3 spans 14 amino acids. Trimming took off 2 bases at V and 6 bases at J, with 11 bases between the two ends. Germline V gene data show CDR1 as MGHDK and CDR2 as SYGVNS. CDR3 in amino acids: CASSEHGGTQPQHF. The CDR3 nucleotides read TGTGCCAGCAGTGAACATGGGGGGACTCAGCCCCAGCATTTT.

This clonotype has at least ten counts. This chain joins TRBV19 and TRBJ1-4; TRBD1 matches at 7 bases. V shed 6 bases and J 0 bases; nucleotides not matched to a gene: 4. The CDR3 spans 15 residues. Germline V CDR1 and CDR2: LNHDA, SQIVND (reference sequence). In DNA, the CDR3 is TGTGCCAGTAGCGGACAGGCAGCAACTAATGAAAAACTGTTTTTT. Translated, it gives CASSGQAATNEKLFF.

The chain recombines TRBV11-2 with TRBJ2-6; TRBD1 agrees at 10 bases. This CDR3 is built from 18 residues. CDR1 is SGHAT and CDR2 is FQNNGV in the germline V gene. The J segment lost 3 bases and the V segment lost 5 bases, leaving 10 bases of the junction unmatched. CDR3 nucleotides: TGTGCCAGCAGCACCTCCCGACAGGGGGCGGGTGGGGCCAACGTCCTGACTTTC. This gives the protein CASSTSRQGAGGANVLTF.

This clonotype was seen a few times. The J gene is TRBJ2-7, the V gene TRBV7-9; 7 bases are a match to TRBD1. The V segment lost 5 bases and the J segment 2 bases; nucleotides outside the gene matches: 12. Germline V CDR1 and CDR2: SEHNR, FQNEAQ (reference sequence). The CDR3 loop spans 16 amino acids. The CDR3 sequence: CASSPLLTGPPYEQYV. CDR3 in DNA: TGTGCCAGCAGCCCCCTTCTGACAGGGCCGCCCTACGAGCAGTACGTC.

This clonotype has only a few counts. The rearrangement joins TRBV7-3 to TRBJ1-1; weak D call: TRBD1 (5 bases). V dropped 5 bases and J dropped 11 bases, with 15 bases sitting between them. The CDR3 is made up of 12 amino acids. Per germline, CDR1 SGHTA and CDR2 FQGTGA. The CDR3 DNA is TGTGCCAGCAGCGAACTTCAGGGAACGGCTTTCTTT. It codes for CASSELQGTAFF.

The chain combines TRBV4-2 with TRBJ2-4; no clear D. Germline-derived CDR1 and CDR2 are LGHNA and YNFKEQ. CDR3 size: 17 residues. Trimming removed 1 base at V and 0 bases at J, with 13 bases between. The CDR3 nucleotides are TGTGCCAGCAGCCAAGCAGGATTTGACGGAGCCAAAAACATTCAGTACTTC. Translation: CASSQAGFDGAKNIQYF.

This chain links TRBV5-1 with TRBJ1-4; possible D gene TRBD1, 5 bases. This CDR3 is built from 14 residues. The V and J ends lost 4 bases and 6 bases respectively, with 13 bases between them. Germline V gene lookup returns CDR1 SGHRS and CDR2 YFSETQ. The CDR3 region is CASSDPARDEKLFF. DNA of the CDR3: TGCGCCAGCAGCGATCCCGCCAGGGATGAAAAACTGTTTTTT.

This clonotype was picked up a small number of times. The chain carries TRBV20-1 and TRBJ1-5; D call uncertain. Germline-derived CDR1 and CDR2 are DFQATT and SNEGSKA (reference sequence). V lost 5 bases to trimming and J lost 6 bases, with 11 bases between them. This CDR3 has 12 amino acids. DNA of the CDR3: TGCAGTGCTGGAACTAATAGTCAGCCCCAGCATTTT. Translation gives CSAGTNSQPQHF.

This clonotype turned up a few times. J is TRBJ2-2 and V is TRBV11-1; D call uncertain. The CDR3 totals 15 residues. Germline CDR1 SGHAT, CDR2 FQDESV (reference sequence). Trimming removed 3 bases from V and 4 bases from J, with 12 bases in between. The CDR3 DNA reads TGTGCCAGCAGCTTTCGGCAGCCGGGCACCGGGGAGCTGTTTTTT. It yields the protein CASSFRQPGTGELFF.

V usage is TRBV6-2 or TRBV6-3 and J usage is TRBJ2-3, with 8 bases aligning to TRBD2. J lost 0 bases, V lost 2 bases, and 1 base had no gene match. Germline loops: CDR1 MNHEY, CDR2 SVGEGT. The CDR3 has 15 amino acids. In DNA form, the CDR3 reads TGTGCCAGCAGTTACAAGCGGGGGAGCACAGATACGCAGTATTTT. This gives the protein CASSYKRGSTDTQYF.

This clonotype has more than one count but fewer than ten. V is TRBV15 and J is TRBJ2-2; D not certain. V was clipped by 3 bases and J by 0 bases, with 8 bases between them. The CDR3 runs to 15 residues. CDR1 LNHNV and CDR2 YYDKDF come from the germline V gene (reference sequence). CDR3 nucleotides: TGTGCCACCAGCAGCATTACAGCGAACACCGGGGAGCTGTTTTTT. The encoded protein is CATSSITANTGELFF.

CDR3 coding DNA: TGCGCCAGCAGCTTGGCCGGTTCGGACGTCCTGGGAAAACTGTTTTTT. Protein: CASSLAGSDVLGKLFF. The chain carries TRBV5-1 and TRBJ1-4; D is ambiguous. Trimming removed 0 bases at V and 10 bases at J, with 19 bases between. The CDR3 runs to 16 residues. Germline CDR1 and CDR2: SGHRS and YFSETQ.

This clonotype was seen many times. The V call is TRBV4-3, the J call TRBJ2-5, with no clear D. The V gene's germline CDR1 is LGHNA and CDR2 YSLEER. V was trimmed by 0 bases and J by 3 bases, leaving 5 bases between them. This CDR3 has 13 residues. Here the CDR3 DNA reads TGCGCCAGCAGCCAAGATTTAGAAGAGACCCAGTACTTC. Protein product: CASSQDLEETQYF.

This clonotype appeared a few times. The CDR3, as DNA: TGTGCCAGCAGCCGGGGCGGGAGTTCAGGAAACACCATATATTTT. Protein: CASSRGGSSGNTIYF. The chain couples TRBV27 to TRBJ1-3, with D perhaps TRBD1 (5 bases). Trimming left V 6 bases short and J 4 bases short, with 16 bases between. Germline-derived CDR1 and CDR2 are MNHEY and SMNVEV (reference sequence). The CDR3 spans 15 residues.

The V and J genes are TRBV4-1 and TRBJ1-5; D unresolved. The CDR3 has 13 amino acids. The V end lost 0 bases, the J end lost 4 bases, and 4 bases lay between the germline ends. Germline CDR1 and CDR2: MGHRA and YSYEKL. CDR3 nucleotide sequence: TGCGCCAGCAGCCAAGATCAAAATCAGCCCCAGCATTTT. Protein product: CASSQDQNQPQHF.

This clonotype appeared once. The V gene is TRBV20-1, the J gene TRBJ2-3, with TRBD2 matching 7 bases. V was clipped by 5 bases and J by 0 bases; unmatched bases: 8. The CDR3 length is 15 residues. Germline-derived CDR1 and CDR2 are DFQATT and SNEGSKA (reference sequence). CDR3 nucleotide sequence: TGCAGTGCTGTCGGGAGGCTACCCAGCACAGATACGCAGTATTTT. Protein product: CSAVGRLPSTDTQYF.

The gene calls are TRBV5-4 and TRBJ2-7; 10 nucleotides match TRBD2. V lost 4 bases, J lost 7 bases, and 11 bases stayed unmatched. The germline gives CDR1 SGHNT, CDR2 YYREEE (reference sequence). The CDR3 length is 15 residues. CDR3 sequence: CASSASSGGPWEQYF. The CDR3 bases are TGTGCCAGCAGCGCCTCTAGCGGGGGACCATGGGAGCAGTACTTC.

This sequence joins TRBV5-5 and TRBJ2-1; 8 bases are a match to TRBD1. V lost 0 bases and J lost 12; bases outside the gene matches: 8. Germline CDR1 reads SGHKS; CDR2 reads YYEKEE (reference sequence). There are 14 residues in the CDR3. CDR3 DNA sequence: TGTGCCAGCAGCTTGGCTAGGGACAGGCTGGGGCAGTTCTTC. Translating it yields CASSLARDRLGQFF.

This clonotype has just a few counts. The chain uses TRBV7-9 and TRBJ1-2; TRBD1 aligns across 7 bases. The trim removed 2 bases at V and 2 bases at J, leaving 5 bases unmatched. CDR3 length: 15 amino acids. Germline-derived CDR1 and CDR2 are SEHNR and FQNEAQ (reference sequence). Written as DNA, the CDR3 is TGTGCCAGCAGCTTATTCGACAGGGCCAACTATGGCTACACCTTC. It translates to CASSLFDRANYGYTF. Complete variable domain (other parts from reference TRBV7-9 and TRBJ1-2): DTGVSQNPRHKITKRGQNVTFRCDPISEHNRLYWYRQTLGQGPEFLTYFQNEAQLEKSRLLSDRFSAERPKGSFSTLEIQRTEQGDSAMYLCASSLFDRANYGYTFGSGTRLTVV.

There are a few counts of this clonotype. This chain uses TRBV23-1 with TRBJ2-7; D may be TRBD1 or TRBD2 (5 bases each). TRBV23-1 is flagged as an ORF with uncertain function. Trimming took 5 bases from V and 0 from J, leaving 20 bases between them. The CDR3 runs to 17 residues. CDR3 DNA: TGCGCCAGCAGTTGTCACCGGGACGTTCTTAGCTCCTACGAGCAGTACGTC. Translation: CASSCHRDVLSSYEQYV.

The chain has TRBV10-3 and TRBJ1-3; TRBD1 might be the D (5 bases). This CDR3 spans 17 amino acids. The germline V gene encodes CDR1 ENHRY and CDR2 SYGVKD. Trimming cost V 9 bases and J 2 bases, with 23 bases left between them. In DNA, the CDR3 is TGTGCCATAGCATCGTCCGGGACTCGTTTAGCTGGAAACACCATATATTTT. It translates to CAIASSGTRLAGNTIYF.

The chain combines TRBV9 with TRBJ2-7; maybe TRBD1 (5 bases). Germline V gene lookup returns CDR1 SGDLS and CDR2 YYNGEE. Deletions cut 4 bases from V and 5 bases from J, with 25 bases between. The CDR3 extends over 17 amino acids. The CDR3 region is CASSLSGVIGRADEQYV. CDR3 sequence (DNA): TGTGCCAGCAGCCTGAGTGGGGTGATTGGCAGGGCTGACGAGCAGTACGTC.

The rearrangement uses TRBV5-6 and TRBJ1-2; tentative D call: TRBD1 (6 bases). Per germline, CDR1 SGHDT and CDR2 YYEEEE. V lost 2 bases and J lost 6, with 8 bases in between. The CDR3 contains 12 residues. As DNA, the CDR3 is TGTGCCAGCAGCTTCCGACAGGATGGCTACACCTTC. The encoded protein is CASSFRQDGYTF.

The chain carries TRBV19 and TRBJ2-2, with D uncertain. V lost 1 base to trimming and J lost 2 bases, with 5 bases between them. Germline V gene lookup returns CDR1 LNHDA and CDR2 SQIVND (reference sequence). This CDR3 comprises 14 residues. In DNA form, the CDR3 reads TGTGCCAGTAGTATAGGGGGAAACACCGGGGAGCTGTTTTTT. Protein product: CASSIGGNTGELFF.

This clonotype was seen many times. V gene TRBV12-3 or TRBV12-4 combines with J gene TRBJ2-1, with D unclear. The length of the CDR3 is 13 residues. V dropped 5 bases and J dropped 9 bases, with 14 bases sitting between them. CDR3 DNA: TGTGCCAGCAGTCCCCGACCGCGTGGTGAGCAGTTCTTC. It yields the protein CASSPRPRGEQFF.